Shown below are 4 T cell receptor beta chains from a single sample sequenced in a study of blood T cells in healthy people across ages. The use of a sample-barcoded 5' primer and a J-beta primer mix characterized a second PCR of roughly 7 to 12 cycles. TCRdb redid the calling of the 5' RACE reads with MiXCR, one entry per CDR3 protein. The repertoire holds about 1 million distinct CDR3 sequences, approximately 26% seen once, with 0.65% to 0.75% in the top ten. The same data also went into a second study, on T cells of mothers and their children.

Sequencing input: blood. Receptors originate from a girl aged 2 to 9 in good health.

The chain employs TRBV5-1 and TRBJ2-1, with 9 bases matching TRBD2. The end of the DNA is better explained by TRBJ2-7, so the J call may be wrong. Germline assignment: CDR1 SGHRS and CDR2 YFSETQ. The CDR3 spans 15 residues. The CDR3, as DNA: TGCGCCAGCAGCTTCTTTAGCGGGGGCCTCTACGAGCAGTACTTC. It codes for CASSFFSGGLYEQYF.

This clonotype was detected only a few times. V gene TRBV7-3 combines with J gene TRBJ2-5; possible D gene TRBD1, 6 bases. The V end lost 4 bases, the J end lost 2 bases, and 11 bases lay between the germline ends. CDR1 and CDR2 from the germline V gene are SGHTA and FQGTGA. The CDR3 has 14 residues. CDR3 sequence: CASSSGALQETQYF. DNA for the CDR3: TGTGCCAGCAGCTCAGGGGCCCTACAAGAGACCCAGTACTTC.

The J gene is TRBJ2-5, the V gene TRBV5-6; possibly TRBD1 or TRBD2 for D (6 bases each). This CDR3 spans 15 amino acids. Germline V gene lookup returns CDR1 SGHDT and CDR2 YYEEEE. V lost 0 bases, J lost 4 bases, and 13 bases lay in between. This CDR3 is CASSLGIGGGETQYF. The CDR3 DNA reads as TGTGCCAGCAGCTTGGGGATCGGGGGCGGAGAGACCCAGTACTTC.

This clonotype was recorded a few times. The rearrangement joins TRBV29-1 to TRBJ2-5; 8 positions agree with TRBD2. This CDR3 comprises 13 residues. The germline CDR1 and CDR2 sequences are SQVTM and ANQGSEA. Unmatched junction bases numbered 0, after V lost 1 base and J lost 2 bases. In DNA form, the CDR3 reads TGCAGCGTTGAAGGCGGGGGGCAAGAGACCCAGTACTTC. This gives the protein CSVEGGGQETQYF.